The clone carrying this TCR beta chain was picked up many times. The data derive from a study of T cells in Graves' hyperthyroidism and ophthalmopathy. Looking at the study overall: Before any treatment, at initial diagnosis, peripheral blood was collected.

This CDR3 is 13 amino acids long. The germline V and J ends were trimmed by 3 bases and 5 bases, with 10 bases remaining between them. The germline CDR1 and CDR2 sequences are SGHAT and FQNNGV. RNA transcripts provided the source from which TCR beta CDR3 regions were amplified. The HTBI primer set drove a first-round RT-PCR of the TCR CDR3. From the multiplex PCR reads, TCRdb called clonotypes with MiXCR, one entry per CDR3 protein. Of 220,000 or so distinct CDR3 sequences listed, roughly 15% were seen once; the top ten hold 28%. Inclusion characteristics of ophthalmopathy patients comprised a Clinical Activity Score of at least 3, a NOSPECS grade of at least 4, and duration under 3 months. Exclusion followed for patients with uncontrolled infection, other autoimmune disease, pregnancy or lactation. Orbital computed tomography, thyroid ultrasound, serum thyroxine and TRAb, and clinical symptoms together informed the diagnoses.

Input material: blood. This chain connects TRBV11-2 to TRBJ2-5, with a weak D call TRBD1 (6 bases). The TCR was taken from a woman aged 18-29 years with Graves' ophthalmopathy. The chain's CDR3 is CASSFFQGETQYF. In DNA form, the CDR3 reads TGTGCCAGCAGCTTTTTTCAGGGGGAGACCCAGTACTTC.